One sample yielded the 31 T cell receptor beta chains listed below, sequenced in a study of T cells in Graves' hyperthyroidism and ophthalmopathy. Amplification yielded TCR beta CDR3 regions, with RNA transcripts as the source. The HTBI primer set was used in a first-round RT-PCR of the TCR CDR3. TCRdb re-called the multiplex PCR reads through MiXCR, storing one row per CDR3 protein. This table holds 500,000 to 600,000 distinct CDR3 sequences, about a sixth found once. Material for sequencing was blood. Every receptor here comes from a woman between 18 and 29 years old with Graves' hyperthyroidism.

The CDR3 DNA reads TGTGCCAGCAGCTTAAACGGAGGGACAAGCTCCTACGAGCAGTACTTC. Protein product: CASSLNGGTSSYEQYF. The chain is built from TRBV7-2 and TRBJ2-7; D may correspond to TRBD1 or TRBD2 (6 bases each). This CDR3 is 16 amino acids long. Trimming took 2 bases from V and 0 from J, leaving 14 bases between them. Germline CDR1 SGHTA, CDR2 FQGNSA.

This clonotype was seen many times. V and J are TRBV2 and TRBJ2-2; TRBD2 might be the D (7 bases). The CDR3 spans 16 residues. The V end lost 7 bases, the J end lost 5 bases, and 20 bases lay between the germline ends. Germline V gene data show CDR1 as SNHLY and CDR2 as FYNNEI. CDR3: CASIRSSGEGTGELFF. For the CDR3, the DNA is TGTGCCAGCATTAGGTCTTCAGGGGAGGGGACCGGGGAGCTGTTTTTT.

This clonotype was observed a handful of times. The chain has TRBV7-9 and TRBJ2-7, with D perhaps given as TRBD1 or TRBD2 (7 bases each). In germline, CDR1 is SEHNR, CDR2 FQNEAQ (reference sequence). The germline V and J ends were trimmed by 4 bases and 1 base, with 20 bases remaining between them. The CDR3 is 17 residues long. The chain's CDR3 is CASSSGAGDRASYEQYF. In nucleotides, the CDR3 is TGTGCCAGCAGCTCCGGTGCGGGGGACAGAGCTTCCTACGAGCAGTACTTC.

Many counts were recorded for this clonotype. This chain joins TRBV12-5 and TRBJ2-3; TRBD2 aligns across 7 bases. J lost 3 bases, V lost 3 bases, and 0 bases had no gene match. Germline V CDR1 and CDR2: LGHNT, FRNRAP. The CDR3 totals 13 residues. The DNA of the CDR3 is TGTGCTAGTGGTTTCGGGGGGACAGATACGCAGTATTTT. Translation gives CASGFGGTDTQYF.

V usage is TRBV4-2 and J usage is TRBJ2-1; D is unclear. V was clipped by 5 bases and J by 0 bases, with 14 bases between them. Germline loops: CDR1 LGHNA, CDR2 YNFKEQ. The CDR3 runs 16 residues. The chain's CDR3 is CASSTSDRSSYNEQFF. The CDR3 coding sequence is TGTGCCAGCAGCACGAGCGATAGGAGCTCCTACAATGAGCAGTTCTTC.

The chain carries TRBV7-8 and TRBJ1-1; 8 nucleotides agree with TRBD1. Trimming removed 5 bases from V and 10 bases from J; junction bases left unmatched: 12. Germline CDR1 reads SGHVS; CDR2 reads FQNEAQ. The CDR3 spans 14 residues. CDR3 DNA: TGTGCCAGCAGCCCCGACAGGGGAACTGCTGGAGCTTTCTTT. As protein: CASSPDRGTAGAFF.

This clonotype was counted at least ten times. The genes are TRBV12-3 or TRBV12-4 and TRBJ2-7; 11 bases are a match to TRBD2. This CDR3 has 15 amino acids. Trimming took 0 bases from V and 3 from J; bases not matched to a gene: 1. Here the CDR3 reads CASSLAGTSGYEQYF. The DNA for the CDR3 is TGTGCCAGCAGTTTAGCTGGGACTAGCGGCTACGAGCAGTACTTC.

The chain employs TRBV9 and TRBJ1-2, with a weak D call TRBD1 (6 bases). Trimming stripped 3 bases from V and 9 bases from J, with 12 bases between. From germline, CDR1 is SGDLS and CDR2 YYNGEE. The CDR3 has 12 amino acids. The DNA for the CDR3 is TGTGCCAGCAGCGCCTACAGGGATCGCTACACCTTC. Protein product: CASSAYRDRYTF.

This clonotype was seen repeatedly, ten times or more. V and J are TRBV5-1 and TRBJ2-7; D unclear. Between the trimmed V and J ends, which lost 4 bases and 3 bases, there was a span of 11 bases. Germline CDR1 and CDR2: SGHRS and YFSETQ. This CDR3 contains 13 residues. The CDR3 spells CASSPGLRYEQYF. The CDR3 DNA is TGCGCCAGCAGCCCGGGCCTTCGCTACGAGCAGTACTTC.

The chain combines TRBV20-1 with TRBJ2-5; perhaps TRBD2 as D (7 bases). Trimming pared 0 bases from V and 4 bases from J, leaving 18 bases between. The CDR3 covers 16 residues. CDR1 DFQATT and CDR2 SNEGSKA come from the germline V gene (reference sequence). The CDR3 region has the DNA TGCAGTGCTAGAGAGACGGGGGCGGGGGTAGGAGAGACCCAGTACTTC. Translation: CSARETGAGVGETQYF.

This clonotype appeared a few times. The rearrangement uses TRBV6-1 and TRBJ2-1; 7 bases line up with TRBD1. The germline V gene encodes CDR1 MNHNS and CDR2 SASEGT. The J segment lost 3 bases and the V segment lost 6 bases, leaving 8 bases of the junction unmatched. The CDR3 covers 15 residues. CDR3 nucleotides: TGTGCCAGCAGGACAGACAGGGCTAGCTACAATGAGCAGTTCTTC. Translating gives CASRTDRASYNEQFF.

This clonotype came up a few times. This chain connects TRBV5-1 to TRBJ1-3, with D hard to call. V lost 2 bases to trimming and J lost 0 bases, with 6 bases between them. Germline V gene data show CDR1 as SGHRS and CDR2 as YFSETQ. There are 14 residues in the CDR3. This CDR3 is CASSFGDSGNTIYF. Written as DNA, the CDR3 is TGCGCCAGCAGCTTTGGGGACTCTGGAAACACCATATATTTT.

The CDR3 here is CASQVRDPPQHF. As DNA, the CDR3 is TGTGCCAGCCAGGTGCGGGATCCGCCCCAGCATTTT. The chain carries TRBV28 and TRBJ1-5; the D is unclear. In germline, CDR1 is MDHEN, CDR2 SYDVKM. Trimming shortened V by 8 bases and J by 9 bases, and 14 bases separated the two germline ends. This CDR3 is 12 amino acids long.

This clonotype was detected a few times. The rearrangement uses TRBV7-8 and TRBJ2-7; D is undetermined. The CDR3 covers 14 residues. Trimming cost V 5 bases and J 1 base, with 12 bases left between them. Germline values: CDR1 SGHVS, CDR2 FQNEAQ. The CDR3 is CASSPALGSYEQYF. The CDR3 DNA reads as TGTGCCAGCAGCCCCGCCCTAGGGTCCTACGAGCAGTACTTC.

The V and J genes are TRBV5-1 and TRBJ2-3; 7 nucleotides align to TRBD2. This CDR3 is 15 amino acids long. Germline V lookup: CDR1 SGHRS, CDR2 YFSETQ. The V gene end was trimmed by 4 bases and the J gene end by 4 bases; junction bases not matched to a gene: 9. CDR3 in DNA: TGCGCCAGCAGCCCCCTAAGCGGGAACGCAGATACGCAGTATTTT. Encoded protein: CASSPLSGNADTQYF.

The chain joins TRBV4-3 to TRBJ1-6; D remains ambiguous. The germline CDR1 and CDR2 sequences are LGHNA and YSLEER. CDR3 length: 16 residues. V lost 0 bases and J 9 bases, leaving 15 bases between the germline ends. The CDR3 DNA reads TGCGCCAGCAGCCAAGAAGTTTTTGAAAAGACTTCACCCCTCCACTTT. It encodes CASSQEVFEKTSPLHF.

The table lists this clonotype with many counts. The V and J genes are TRBV12-3 or TRBV12-4 and TRBJ2-1; 9 nucleotides agree with TRBD2. The ends lost 0 bases at V and 9 bases at J; junction bases unmatched: 6. There are 15 residues in the CDR3. The CDR3 is CASSLAVLAGPEQFF. The CDR3 DNA sequence: TGTGCCAGCAGTTTAGCGGTGCTAGCGGGGCCTGAGCAGTTCTTC.

The chain has TRBV11-2 and TRBJ1-4; 8 bases fit TRBD1. CDR1 and CDR2 (germline): SGHAT, FQNNGV. The CDR3 has 16 residues. V dropped 3 bases and J dropped 6; count of bases not matched to a gene: 9. CDR3 protein: CASSFTTGTGDEKLFF. For the CDR3, the DNA is TGTGCCAGCAGCTTTACAACCGGGACAGGAGATGAAAAACTGTTTTTT.

This clonotype appeared many times. The J gene is TRBJ1-2, the V gene TRBV3-1, with D perhaps TRBD1 (5 bases). Trimming pared 3 bases from V and 7 bases from J, leaving 12 bases between. The length of the CDR3 is 13 residues. The V gene's germline CDR1 is LGHDT and CDR2 YNNKEL (reference sequence). The CDR3 sequence: CASSQAGIGGYTF. Here the CDR3 DNA reads TGTGCCAGCAGCCAGGCAGGGATCGGTGGCTACACCTTC.

V gene TRBV6-1 combines with J gene TRBJ2-2; a weak D match, TRBD1 (5 bases). The CDR3 totals 14 residues. Germline V lookup: CDR1 MNHNS, CDR2 SASEGT. Trimming took 6 bases from V and 0 from J, leaving 8 bases between them. The CDR3 protein is CASRGATNTGELFF. The CDR3 bases are TGTGCCAGCAGAGGGGCCACGAACACCGGGGAGCTGTTTTTT.

This clonotype was counted ten times or more. The J gene is TRBJ2-2, the V gene TRBV11-3, with 10 bases lining up with TRBD2. Trimming removed 5 bases from V and 1 base from J; junction bases left unmatched: 10. Germline assignment: CDR1 SGHNT and CDR2 YENEEA. There are 18 residues in the CDR3. CDR3 residues: CASSQRIGLAVNTGELFF. DNA for the CDR3: TGTGCCAGCAGCCAAAGGATAGGACTAGCGGTGAACACCGGGGAGCTGTTTTTT.

The chain links TRBV20-1 to TRBJ2-2, with TRBD2 identical over 11 bases. The CDR3 spans 15 residues. V lost 6 bases, J lost 1 base, and 4 bases stayed unmatched. Looked up from germline, CDR1 is DFQATT and CDR2 is SNEGSKA (reference sequence). The CDR3 nucleotides read TGCAGTGCGTTGGGACTAGCGGTGAACACCGGGGAGCTGTTTTTT. Translated: CSALGLAVNTGELFF.

This clonotype was detected many times. The chain employs TRBV12-3 or TRBV12-4 and TRBJ2-7, with D perhaps matching TRBD1 (5 bases). V was clipped by 6 bases and J by 7 bases, with 10 bases between them. The CDR3 has 11 residues. CDR3 region: CASRNRGEQYF. CDR3 nucleotide sequence: TGTGCCAGCAGGAATAGGGGTGAGCAGTACTTC.

Ten or more counts support this clonotype. The V gene is TRBV3-1, the J gene TRBJ2-7; 7 bases align to TRBD2. Germline V CDR1 and CDR2: LGHDT, YNNKEL (reference sequence). CDR3 length equals 15 residues. With V trimmed by 2 bases and J by 3 bases, 7 bases remained unmatched. CDR3 bases: TGTGCCAGCAGCCAAAACTTACTAGCGAGCTACGAGCAGTACTTC. It translates to CASSQNLLASYEQYF.

There are a few counts of this clonotype. The V gene is TRBV29-1, the J gene TRBJ2-3; a possible D gene is TRBD1 (5 bases). The CDR3 spans 14 residues. Trimming left V 3 bases short and J 2 bases short, with 12 bases between. CDR1 is SQVTM and CDR2 is ANQGSEA in the germline V gene. The CDR3 coding sequence is TGCAGCGTTGACGGCAGGGAAAACACAGATACGCAGTATTTT. Protein: CSVDGRENTDTQYF.

The gene calls are TRBV7-9 and TRBJ1-5; D is undetermined. CDR3 length equals 13 residues. Looked up from germline, CDR1 is SEHNR and CDR2 is FQNEAQ (reference sequence). Trimming cost V 5 bases and J 6 bases, with 11 bases left between them. CDR3 in amino acids: CASSPGSSQPQHF. The DNA for the CDR3 is TGTGCCAGCAGCCCCGGCTCCAGTCAGCCCCAGCATTTT.

To note about this clonotype: At one of its ends the junction is not consistent with the germline gene, which may arise from a read error. This chain connects TRBV20-1 to TRBJ2-7; possibly TRBD2 for D (6 bases). The length of the CDR3 is 12 residues. Germline assignment: CDR1 DFQATT and CDR2 SNEGSKA (reference sequence). The CDR3 DNA reads TGCAGTTCTAGCGTCACAACCTACGAGCAGTACTTC. It translates to CSSSVTTYEQYF.

In this sample, this clonotype turned up a few times. The genes are TRBV6-2 or TRBV6-3 and TRBJ1-2; 7 bases map to TRBD1. The CDR3 has 16 amino acids. Germline lookup yields CDR1 MNHEY and CDR2 SVGEGT. Trimming removed 0 bases from V and 2 bases from J; junction bases left unmatched: 6. The CDR3 region has the DNA TGTGCCAGCAGTTACTCGTCCGGGACAGCCAACTATGGCTACACCTTC. Its protein product is CASSYSSGTANYGYTF.

The J gene is TRBJ1-4, the V gene TRBV10-1; 9 bases are a match to TRBD1. V lost 7 bases, J lost 8 bases, and 5 bases stayed unmatched. Germline V CDR1 and CDR2: WNHNN, SYGVQD (reference sequence). The length of the CDR3 is 13 residues. The CDR3 sequence: CASKGQGDEKLFF. The CDR3 coding sequence is TGCGCCAGCAAGGGACAGGGTGACGAAAAACTGTTTTTT.

This clonotype was found many times. This chain uses TRBV6-2 or TRBV6-3 with TRBJ1-2; no clear D. V lost 0 bases and J lost 7, with 9 bases in between. Looked up from germline, CDR1 is MNHEY and CDR2 is SVGEGT. The CDR3 extends over 13 amino acids. This chain's CDR3 is CASSYSSGFGYTF. In DNA, the CDR3 is TGTGCCAGCAGTTACTCATCGGGTTTTGGCTACACCTTC.

Remarks on this clonotype: A much larger clone differs by one base, so this may be a read error. The V gene is TRBV3-1, the J gene TRBJ1-5, with 7 bases lining up with TRBD1. Losses at the gene ends were 4 bases for V and 10 bases for J; bases not matched to a gene: 1. The germline V gene has CDR1 LGHDT and CDR2 YNNKEL (reference sequence). This CDR3 contains 11 residues. The CDR3 sequence: CASSPGGPQHF. The CDR3 region has the DNA TGTGCCAGCAGCCCAGGGGGACCCCAGCATTTT.